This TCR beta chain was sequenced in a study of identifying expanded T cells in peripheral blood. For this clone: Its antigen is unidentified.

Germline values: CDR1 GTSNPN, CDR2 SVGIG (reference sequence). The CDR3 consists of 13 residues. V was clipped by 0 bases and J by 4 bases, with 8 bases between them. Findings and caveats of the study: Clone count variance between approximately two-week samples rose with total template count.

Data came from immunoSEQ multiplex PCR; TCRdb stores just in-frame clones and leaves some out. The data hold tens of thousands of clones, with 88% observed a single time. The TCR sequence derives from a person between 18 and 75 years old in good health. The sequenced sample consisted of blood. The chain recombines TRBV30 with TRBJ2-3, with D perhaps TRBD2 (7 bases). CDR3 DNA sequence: TGTGCCTGGAGTGTAGGGGGGGCAGATACGCAGTATTTT. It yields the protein CAWSVGGADTQYF.